A single sample is the source of the 23 T cell receptor beta chains below, sequenced in a study of Graves' ophthalmopathy and Graves' hyperthyroidism. RNA transcripts served as template for amplifying TCR beta CDR3 sequences. RT-PCR with HTBI primers came first, then second-round multiplex PCR. One entry per CDR3 protein results from TCRdb running MiXCR on the multiplex PCR reads. The sample includes some 350,000 distinct CDR3 sequences, about 18% of them seen just once. The sequenced material came from peripheral blood. The receptors here all came from an adult woman with stable Graves' hyperthyroidism.

This clonotype has ten or more counts. The chain couples TRBV20-1 to TRBJ1-3, with unresolved D. The CDR3 has 14 amino acids. V was trimmed by 3 bases and J by 2 bases, leaving 11 bases between them. Germline CDR1 DFQATT, CDR2 SNEGSKA (reference sequence). The DNA of the CDR3 is TGCAGTGCTAGCCTCGGGTCTACTGGAAACACCATATATTTT. This translates into CSASLGSTGNTIYF.

This clonotype was counted only a few times. Given a much more abundant clone one base away, this may be a read error. The chain couples TRBV20-1 to TRBJ1-5; 7 nucleotides align to TRBD1. Germline V gene data show CDR1 as DFQATT and CDR2 as SNEGSKA (reference sequence). The length of the CDR3 is 14 residues. CDR3 in amino acids: CSAGQVDVNQPKHF. The DNA of the CDR3 is TGCAGTGCCGGACAGGTCGATGTCAATCAGCCCAAGCATTTT.

V is TRBV7-2 and J is TRBJ1-3; D remains ambiguous. This CDR3 is 13 amino acids long. CDR1 SGHTA and CDR2 FQGNSA come from the germline V gene. The germline V and J ends were trimmed by 3 bases and 3 bases, with 6 bases remaining between them. For the CDR3, the DNA is TGTGCCAGCAGCTTGCAGGATGGAAACACCATATATTTT. Translation: CASSLQDGNTIYF.

This clonotype was detected many times. The rearrangement links TRBV6-2 or TRBV6-3 to TRBJ2-4, with TRBD2 identical over 9 bases. The length of the CDR3 is 17 residues. Germline loops: CDR1 MNHEY, CDR2 SVGEGT. With V trimmed by 0 bases and J by 0 bases, 3 bases remained unmatched. The chain's CDR3 is CASSYSTLAGAKNIQYF. CDR3 DNA: TGTGCCAGCAGTTACTCGACACTAGCGGGAGCCAAAAACATTCAGTACTTC.

This clonotype showed up many times. The V call is TRBV12-3 or TRBV12-4, the J call TRBJ1-2; possibly TRBD1 for D (5 bases). The CDR3 has 14 residues. V dropped 3 bases and J dropped 6 bases, with 14 bases sitting between them. As DNA, the CDR3 is TGTGCCAGCAGTTTCTGGGGACGCCGAGATGGCTACACCTTC. This encodes CASSFWGRRDGYTF.

This clonotype was recorded many times. The CDR3 loop is CASSPAGTGGETQYF. CDR3 in DNA: TGTGCCAGCAGCCCCGCCGGGACAGGGGGAGAGACCCAGTACTTC. The V call is TRBV7-9, the J call TRBJ2-5; TRBD1 matches 11 bases. The CDR3 consists of 15 residues. J lost 4 bases, V lost 5 bases, and 6 bases had no gene match. Looked up from germline, CDR1 is SEHNR and CDR2 is FQNEAQ (reference sequence).

Many counts were recorded for this clonotype. The V gene is TRBV20-1, the J gene TRBJ2-4, with D hard to call. Trimming removed 0 bases at V and 8 bases at J, with 14 bases between. This CDR3 region has 14 residues. CDR1 is DFQATT, CDR2 SNEGSKA, per germline (reference sequence). CDR3 amino acids: CSARDMGIEDIQYF. CDR3 nucleotides: TGCAGTGCTAGAGATATGGGAATAGAGGACATTCAGTACTTC.

This clonotype was found a few times. The rearrangement links TRBV19 to TRBJ2-2, with a weak D call TRBD1 (5 bases). The CDR3 has 15 residues. Trimming shortened V by 3 bases and J by 0 bases, and 8 bases separated the two germline ends. Germline V gene lookup returns CDR1 LNHDA and CDR2 SQIVND (reference sequence). The CDR3 sequence is CASSIEGANTGELFF. DNA of the CDR3: TGTGCCAGTAGTATCGAAGGGGCGAACACCGGGGAGCTGTTTTTT.

This clonotype was detected many times. V usage is TRBV24-1 and J usage is TRBJ1-1; D is unclear. Trimming removed 3 bases from V and 1 base from J, with 5 bases in between. The CDR3 has 13 residues. Germline values: CDR1 KGHDR, CDR2 SFDVKD. CDR3 DNA sequence: TGTGCCACCAGTGATCCAGAGAACACTGAAGCTTTCTTT. Protein sequence: CATSDPENTEAFF.

The sample holds a few counts of this clonotype. This clone may be a read error of a much larger clone one base away. This chain connects TRBV6-2 or TRBV6-3 to TRBJ2-2; TRBD2 is a possible D gene (5 bases). The ends were cut back, 11 bases at V and 4 bases at J, with 17 bases in the middle. CDR3 size: 14 residues. From germline, CDR1 is MNHEY and CDR2 SVGEGT. The CDR3: CAGTSDYTTGELFF. As DNA, the CDR3 is TGTGCCGGCACTTCCGACTATACCACCGGGGAGCTGTTTTTT.

This clonotype was counted once. The rearrangement joins TRBV6-1 to TRBJ2-5; TRBD2 might be the D (5 bases). This CDR3 has 16 amino acids. In germline, CDR1 is MNHNS, CDR2 SASEGT. Trimming pared 5 bases from V and 0 bases from J, leaving 16 bases between. Here the CDR3 DNA reads TGTGCCAGCAGTCCAGCTAGGGAGAGATACCAAGAGACCCAGTACTTC. It codes for CASSPARERYQETQYF.

The chain combines TRBV7-9 with TRBJ1-2; no reliable D call. Germline V gives CDR1 SEHNR, CDR2 FQNEAQ (reference sequence). CDR3 length equals 14 residues. Trimming stripped 4 bases from V and 3 bases from J, with 12 bases between. This CDR3 is CASSSWTEYYGYTF. CDR3 coding DNA: TGTGCCAGCAGCTCGTGGACGGAGTACTATGGCTACACCTTC.

Ten or more counts support this clonotype. This sequence joins TRBV18 and TRBJ2-7; D is unclear. Germline CDR1 KGHSH, CDR2 LQKENI. V lost 3 bases and J 4 bases, leaving 16 bases between the germline ends. The CDR3 runs 15 residues. The CDR3: CASSPAFFPHYEQYF. DNA of the CDR3: TGTGCCAGCTCACCGGCCTTTTTTCCTCATTACGAGCAGTACTTC.

There are many counts of this clonotype. The chain carries TRBV27 and TRBJ1-2; tentatively, D is TRBD1 (5 bases). The germline V gene encodes CDR1 MNHEY and CDR2 SMNVEV (reference sequence). V gave up 2 bases and J gave up 2 bases, with 9 bases separating them. The CDR3 is 14 amino acids. The CDR3 DNA is TGTGCCAGCAGTTTACGCGGGGGGAACTATGGCTACACCTTC. It specifies CASSLRGGNYGYTF.

This clonotype was detected many times. The V call is TRBV2, the J call TRBJ2-7; 11 nucleotides align to TRBD2. This CDR3 contains 18 residues. The junction had 9 bases not matched to a gene; V was cut back by 2 bases and J by 0 bases. The V gene's germline CDR1 is SNHLY and CDR2 FYNNEI. CDR3 region: CASSEIAGGDPSSYEQYF. The CDR3 nucleotides read TGTGCCAGCAGTGAAATAGCGGGAGGGGACCCAAGCTCCTACGAGCAGTACTTC.

This clonotype was seen at least ten times. The chain couples TRBV19 to TRBJ1-6; D is perhaps TRBD1 (6 bases). This CDR3 is built from 16 residues. Looked up from germline, CDR1 is LNHDA and CDR2 is SQIVND (reference sequence). The V gene lost 5 bases and the J gene lost 3 bases, with 14 bases spanning the gap. The CDR3 spells CASSVTGDYYNSPLHF. CDR3 in DNA: TGTGCCAGTAGTGTGACAGGCGACTACTATAATTCACCCCTCCACTTT. The whole variable domain, remainder taken from reference TRBV19 and TRBJ1-6, is DGGITQSPKYLFRKEGQNVTLSCEQNLNHDAMYWYRQDPGQGLRLIYYSQIVNDFQKGDIAEGYSVSREKKESFPLTVTSAQKNPTAFYLCASSVTGDYYNSPLHFGNGTRLTVT.

This clonotype was counted at least ten times. The genes are TRBV4-1 and TRBJ2-7, with D tentatively TRBD2 (6 bases). Trimming cost V 1 base and J 3 bases, with 10 bases left between them. CDR3 length: 14 amino acids. Looked up from germline, CDR1 is MGHRA and CDR2 is YSYEKL. The CDR3 protein is CASSQGRGHYEQYF. CDR3 sequence (DNA): TGCGCCAGCAGCCAAGGGAGGGGTCACTACGAGCAGTACTTC.

The rearrangement links TRBV28 to TRBJ2-4; tentatively, D is TRBD1 (6 bases). Germline CDR1 MDHEN, CDR2 SYDVKM. This CDR3 region has 15 residues. Trimming shortened V by 6 bases and J by 0 bases, and 12 bases separated the two germline ends. Here the CDR3 reads CASSHRAPAKNIQYF. CDR3 sequence (DNA): TGTGCCAGCAGCCACAGGGCCCCAGCCAAAAACATTCAGTACTTC.

V and J are TRBV6-2 or TRBV6-3 and TRBJ1-5; weak D call: TRBD1 (5 bases). CDR1 and CDR2 from the germline V gene are MNHEY and SVGEGT. The CDR3 sequence is 15 residues long. Trimming took 6 bases from V and 4 from J, leaving 16 bases between them. This chain's CDR3 is CASSTGRGGNQPQHF. The CDR3 DNA follows: TGTGCCAGCAGCACGGGACGGGGGGGGAATCAGCCCCAGCATTTT.

There are many counts of this clonotype. V gene TRBV12-3 or TRBV12-4 combines with J gene TRBJ2-4; no clear D. V was trimmed by 2 bases and J by 0 bases, leaving 5 bases between them. The CDR3 has 14 amino acids. The chain's CDR3 is CASSLPGAKNIQYF. CDR3 DNA: TGTGCCAGCAGTTTACCAGGAGCCAAAAACATTCAGTACTTC.

V and J are TRBV30 and TRBJ2-2, with no clear D. The germline V gene has CDR1 GTSNPN and CDR2 SVGIG (reference sequence). V gave up 1 base and J gave up 6 bases, with 9 bases separating them. This CDR3 has 13 amino acids. The CDR3 region has the DNA TGTGCCTGGAGTGGACGGCGCTCCGGGGAGCTGTTTTTT. This sequence encodes CAWSGRRSGELFF.

This clonotype was seen ten or more times. This may stem from a read error, because a much larger clone lies one nucleotide away. This rearrangement joins TRBV12-3 or TRBV12-4 to TRBJ2-7; 14 nucleotides align to TRBD2. This CDR3 comprises 16 residues. With 8 bases clipped from V and 9 bases from J, the junction kept 15 bases outside the gene matches. In DNA, the CDR3 is TGTGCCAGCGGCACCCGTAAGACTAGCGGGAGGGCCTCGCAGTACTTC. The encoded protein is CASGTRKTSGRASQYF.

With regard to this clonotype: One end of the junction is discordant with germline, which a read error may explain. The rearrangement links TRBV11-2 to TRBJ1-1; D unresolved. This CDR3 is built from 16 residues. Per germline, CDR1 SGHAT and CDR2 FQNNGV. The CDR3 spells CASSFGSRAVNAEAFF. The CDR3 DNA sequence: TGTGCCAGCAGTTTTGGTTCCCGAGCCGTGAACGCTGAAGCTTTCTTT.